This T cell receptor beta chain was documented in a study of cytotoxic CD8 clonotypes in ibrutinib-treated CLL. Germline V gives CDR1 SGHTA, CDR2 FQGTGA. V shed 5 bases, J shed 7 bases, and the junction held 10 bases outside the gene matches. The CDR3 totals 15 residues. In this sample, this clone turned up a few times. The planned depth of sequencing spanned 1 in 200,000 to 1 in 1 million T cells. Sequenced by immunoSEQ multiplex PCR; TCRdb stores in-frame clones only, minus some. Here the sample spans around 19,000 clones, 55% to 80% being singletons. The sequence derives from a human donor with chronic lymphocytic leukemia. The source material was PBMCs, sampled after 12 months of ibrutinib treatment. V gene TRBV7-3 combines with J gene TRBJ2-5, with 10 bases matching TRBD2. The CDR3 DNA reads TGTGCCAGCAGCCCTAGCGGGAGTCTCCTGGGGACCCAGTACTTC. It specifies CASSPSGSLLGTQYF.